This T cell receptor (beta chain) is drawn from a study of blood T cell repertoires in COVID-19 (dated by TCRdb to the early 2020s). The study in broad terms: Collaborator samples came from the United States, Italy and Spain and covered acute and convalescent phases of COVID-19. Subjects who had been exposed to COVID-19, were actively infected with it, or had recovered from it provided the deeply sampled blood TCRbeta repertoires that made up the dataset. The repertoires were made available in a free public database intended to serve as a resource for research on the immune response to SARS-CoV-2. A de-identified subject ID, COVID-19 status, age in years and sex were almost always included in the sample metadata. The prospective study material was composed of cDNA or gDNA derived from T cells, B-cell-depleted T cells, or PBMCs. Where HLA class I and class II types were available, the types were taken from metadata supplied by the sample provider, not from assay-based typing. The samples were drawn from two sources: the first 160 participants of the ongoing ImmuneRACE study, and 1,000 to 1,500 subjects contributed by 6 global collaborators.

Study-wide findings and limitations: The amount of clinical and demographic metadata varied by source and participant and was provided uncurated.

Each collaborating institution followed its own protocols to collect whole blood in K2EDTA tubes. For TCRbeta analysis, collaborator samples were shipped as frozen whole blood, as isolated PBMCs, or as DNA extracted from either sample type. A note on this clone: The antigen it binds to is not known. No base quality information exists; no much larger clone differs at one position.

The immunoSEQ Assay, a bias-controlled multiplex PCR, was used to amplify TCRbeta CDR3 regions from genomic DNA. The paper's data handling went like this. The number of nucleated cells in each sample was estimated by amplification of reference gene primers within the assay. To quantify the absolute abundance of each unique TCRbeta CDR3 rearrangement, sequence reads were collapsed and filtered. For each sample, productive Simpson clonality was calculated as the square root of Simpson's diversity index over productive rearrangements. TCRdb re-hosts the immuneACCESS table, in-frame sequences only. Its copies lack some clones; in the studies checked, an unresolved V gene accounts for under half of them, and the cause for the rest is not known. The V and J calls and clone size are taken from that table; D and trimming were inferred from the DNA. The sample data list over 70,000 clones, and 70% to 85% of these were observed just once. The ten largest clones represent about 3.9% of the sample.

This TCR was sampled from a woman aged 55-69 years with acute or convalescent COVID-19. Sequenced material: peripheral blood.

This receptor has the CDR3 CASSLASDRDTEAFF. Here is the DNA: TGTGCCAGCAGCTTAGCTTCAGACCGGGACACTGAAGCTTTCTTT. The chain is made from TRBV7-2 and TRBJ1-1; the D gene cannot be resolved reliably. V is pared back by 0 bases and J by 3 bases, with 11 bases lying between the germline termini. Including the terminal cysteine and phenylalanine, the CDR3 comprises 15 residues. CDR3 DNA only is kept here, 45 bases in frame from base 1. CDR1 and CDR2 are drawn from the germline V gene: SGHTA, FQGNSA.